A selection of T cell receptor beta chains follows, all from one sample in a study of blood T cell repertoires in COVID-19. This table comes from immunoSEQ multiplex PCR, and its TCRdb copy is limited to in-frame clones, with some not included. Of 200,000 to 250,000 clones listed, around 89% were seen once; the top ten hold roughly 2.7%. Sequencing was done on a sample of peripheral blood. The source of these receptors is a man younger than 40 with COVID-19, enrolled during active disease. Each CDR3 is given with its conserved first and last residue. D genes are given only for firm matches. Size is stated for part of the rows, as once, few or many counts, or as a class when the clone is expanded.

cdr3_length	clone_size	j_call	d_call	v_call	cdr3_aa	cdr3_nt
13	-	TRBJ2-5	-	TRBV13	CASSSSQGETQYF	TGTGCCAGCAGCAGTTCGCAGGGGGAGACCCAGTACTTC
11	-	TRBJ1-1	TRBD1	TRBV6-5	CATRTGGFAFF	TGTGCCACCAGGACAGGGGGCTTTGCTTTCTTT
14	-	TRBJ1-4	TRBD1	TRBV5-1	CASSTGATNEKLFF	TGCGCCAGCAGCACAGGGGCAACTAATGAAAAACTGTTTTTT
15	-	TRBJ1-2	TRBD1	TRBV6-6	CASSYSGTGAIGYTF	TGTGCCAGCAGTTACTCGGGGACAGGGGCGATTGGCTACACCTTC
13	-	TRBJ1-1	-	TRBV7-6	CASSLDSNTEAFF	TGTGCCAGCAGCCTCGACAGCAACACTGAAGCTTTCTTT
15	-	TRBJ1-2	TRBD1	TRBV27	CASRIGTGVNYGYTF	TGTGCCAGCAGAATTGGGACAGGCGTTAACTATGGCTACACCTTC
14	-	TRBJ1-1	-	TRBV6-5	CASSYGGADTEAFF	TGTGCCAGCAGTTACGGGGGCGCCGACACTGAAGCTTTCTTT
16	-	TRBJ1-3	-	TRBV4-2	CASSQERRDTGNTIYF	TGTGCCAGCAGCCAAGAACGCCGAGACACTGGAAACACCATATATTTT
15	-	TRBJ2-7	TRBD2	TRBV18	CASTELAGGPYEQYF	TGTGCCAGCACCGAACTAGCGGGAGGGCCCTACGAGCAGTACTTC
16	-	TRBJ1-5	-	TRBV10-3	CAISEQAGDSNQPQHF	TGTGCCATCAGTGAACAGGCAGGCGATAGCAATCAGCCCCAGCATTTT
15	-	TRBJ2-1	TRBD2	TRBV19	CASSLSGSSYNEQFF	TGTGCCAGTAGTCTTAGCGGGAGCTCCTACAATGAGCAGTTCTTC
16	-	TRBJ2-3	-	TRBV5-4	CASSSGGGRSTDTQYF	TGTGCCAGCAGCTCTGGGGGCGGGAGAAGCACAGATACGCAGTATTTT
14	-	TRBJ1-1	TRBD1	TRBV4-1	CASSLQGENTEAFF	TGCGCCAGCAGCCTACAGGGGGAGAACACTGAAGCTTTCTTT
13	-	TRBJ1-1	-	TRBV28	CASTEGSNTEAFF	TGTGCCAGCACGGAGGGATCGAACACTGAAGCTTTCTTT
15	-	TRBJ2-7	-	TRBV7-2	CASSLDRGSHYEQYF	TGTGCCAGCAGCTTAGATAGGGGCAGCCACTACGAGCAGTACTTC
15	-	TRBJ2-3	-	TRBV6-2/TRBV6-3	CASSYWRHGTDTQYF	TGTGCCAGCAGTTACTGGCGACATGGCACAGATACGCAGTATTTT
15	-	TRBJ2-5	-	TRBV15	CATSREVVGEETQYF	TGTGCCACCAGCAGAGAAGTAGTAGGGGAAGAGACCCAGTACTTC
14	once	TRBJ1-1	-	TRBV5-6	CASSLQGVNTEAFF	TGTGCCAGCAGCTTACAGGGCGTGAACACTGAAGCTTTCTTT
18	-	TRBJ2-2	TRBD2	TRBV7-9	CASSLGFGGGTGTGELFF	TGTGCCAGCAGCTTAGGGTTCGGCGGGGGAACGGGGACCGGGGAGCTGTTTTTT
14	-	TRBJ2-7	TRBD1	TRBV30	CAWTPGGSSYEQYF	TGTGCCTGGACTCCAGGGGGCTCTTCCTACGAGCAGTACTTC
15	-	TRBJ1-4	-	TRBV2	CASSEARSYNEKLFF	TGTGCCAGCAGTGAAGCGCGGTCGTACAATGAAAAACTGTTTTTT
19	-	TRBJ2-3	TRBD2	TRBV7-9	CASSLAYWREDRGTDTQYF	TGTGCCAGCAGCTTAGCATATTGGCGGGAGGACCGAGGGACAGATACGCAGTATTTT
13	once	TRBJ1-1	-	TRBV12-3/TRBV12-4	CASSLEGSTEAFF	TGTGCCAGCAGCTTGGAGGGATCCACTGAAGCCTTCTTT
17	-	TRBJ2-2	-	TRBV18	CASSPAPLQGDTGELFF	TGTGCCAGCTCACCAGCGCCTTTACAGGGAGACACCGGGGAGCTGTTTTTT
15	-	TRBJ1-5	TRBD1	TRBV7-2	CASSKIQGANQPQHF	TGTGCCAGCAGCAAAATTCAGGGGGCTAATCAGCCCCAGCATTTT
15	-	TRBJ2-2	-	TRBV7-6	CASSSPWRNTGELFF	TGTGCCAGCAGCTCCCCGTGGAGAAACACCGGGGAGCTGTTTTTT
13	-	TRBJ1-2	-	TRBV7-2	CASSLWGARGYTF	TGTGCCAGCAGCTTATGGGGCGCCAGGGGCTACACCTTC
14	-	TRBJ1-1	-	TRBV18	CASSPLTANTEAFF	TGTGCCAGCTCACCACTGACAGCGAACACTGAAGCTTTCTTT
16	-	TRBJ1-3	TRBD1	TRBV29-1	CSVLNPHGTGSLTIYF	TGCAGCGTTTTAAACCCCCACGGGACAGGGAGCCTCACCATATATTTT
13	-	TRBJ2-7	TRBD1	TRBV28	CASTRQGANEQYF	TGTGCCAGCACCCGACAGGGGGCGAATGAGCAGTACTTC
15	-	TRBJ2-3	-	TRBV6-2/TRBV6-3	CASSQIQGSTDTQYF	TGTGCCAGCAGCCAAATACAGGGCTCCACAGATACGCAGTATTTT
17	-	TRBJ2-7	TRBD2	TRBV7-2	CASSLALAAGGTYEQYF	TGTGCCAGCAGCTTAGCGTTGGCAGCGGGAGGCACCTACGAGCAGTACTTC
18	-	TRBJ1-1	TRBD1	TRBV7-3	CASSRILSTGETNTEAFF	TGTGCCAGCAGCCGAATTTTAAGTACAGGGGAGACGAACACTGAAGCTTTCTTT
16	-	TRBJ1-1	-	TRBV6-1	CASSEGGGHLYTEAFF	TGTGCCAGCAGTGAAGGCGGGGGACACCTTTACACTGAAGCTTTCTTT
15	once	TRBJ1-2	-	TRBV5-6	CASSPPGGIYYGYTF	TGTGCCAGCAGCCCCCCGGGGGGGATATACTATGGCTACACCTTC
16	-	TRBJ2-3	TRBD2	TRBV6-4	CASGKTSGDGADTQYF	TGTGCCAGCGGGAAGACTAGCGGAGACGGGGCAGATACGCAGTATTTT
13	-	TRBJ2-7	TRBD2	TRBV7-3	CASSRGGGYEQYF	TGTGCCAGCAGCCGAGGCGGGGGCTACGAGCAGTACTTC
18	-	TRBJ2-5	TRBD2	TRBV27	CASSFGLAGSPYQETQYF	TGTGCCAGCAGTTTCGGACTAGCGGGGAGTCCATACCAAGAGACCCAGTACTTC
14	-	TRBJ2-2	-	TRBV21-1	CASSKVRGTGELFF	TGTGCCAGCAGCAAGGTCCGAGGCACCGGGGAGCTGTTTTTT
16	-	TRBJ2-3	TRBD2	TRBV5-1	CASSQLAGDGTDTQYF	TGCGCCAGCAGCCAACTAGCGGGGGACGGCACAGATACGCAGTATTTT
16	-	TRBJ2-2	-	TRBV27	CASSFSSGAYTGELFF	TGTGCCAGCAGTTTTAGCAGCGGAGCGTATACCGGGGAGCTGTTTTTT
17	-	TRBJ2-1	-	TRBV9	CASSASGGMGDLNEQFF	TGTGCCAGCAGCGCTAGTGGCGGTATGGGAGATCTCAATGAGCAGTTCTTC